The next 30 T cell receptor beta chains were all read from a single sample in a study of blood T cells in healthy people across ages (dated by TCRdb to between 2014 and 2016). Receptor amplification or capture employed 5' RACE. The sequencing machine was an Illumina HiSeq 2500. A second PCR of roughly 7 to 11 cycles was performed with a sample-barcoded 5' primer and a J-beta primer mix. In TCRdb, the public reads were trimmed at Q25 with fastp and aligned with MiXCR, with productive beta chains retained. Rows are combined by CDR3 protein, so each entry shows the most common genes and DNA. This sample has roughly 730,000 distinct CDR3 sequences in its table, and roughly three fifths of those were observed once. The leading ten clones occupy roughly 24% of the sample. What was sequenced was blood. Receptor source: a man aged 35-49 years in good health.

J is TRBJ1-5 and V is TRBV7-6; 9 nucleotides line up with TRBD1. The ends lost 2 bases at V and 2 bases at J; junction bases unmatched: 4. The germline V gene encodes CDR1 SGHVS and CDR2 FNYEAQ. CDR3 length: 16 amino acids. The CDR3 spells CASSLWDREGNQPQHF. The DNA of the CDR3 is TGTGCCAGCAGCTTATGGGACAGGGAGGGCAATCAGCCCCAGCATTTT.

The chain links TRBV7-2 to TRBJ2-1; 16 positions agree with TRBD2. This CDR3 region has 18 residues. Germline CDR1 reads SGHTA; CDR2 reads FQGNSA. V was clipped by 2 bases and J by 9 bases; unmatched bases: 10. The chain's CDR3 is CASSLLRGTSGGESEQFF. Here the CDR3 DNA reads TGTGCCAGCAGCTTACTCCGCGGGACTAGCGGGGGGGAGAGTGAGCAGTTCTTC.

This rearrangement joins TRBV10-3 to TRBJ1-1; maybe TRBD1 (6 bases). Looked up from germline, CDR1 is ENHRY and CDR2 is SYGVKD. CDR3 length equals 16 residues. Trimming cost V 2 bases and J 4 bases, with 17 bases left between them. CDR3 nucleotides: TGTGCCATCAGTGAGATTTTAGGGGGGCCGGGCACTGAAGCTTTCTTT. This gives the protein CAISEILGGPGTEAFF.

A few counts support this clonotype. V and J are TRBV27 and TRBJ2-7, with 9 bases aligning to TRBD1. The CDR3 runs to 14 residues. Germline V CDR1 and CDR2: MNHEY, SMNVEV (reference sequence). V dropped 4 bases and J dropped 7; count of bases not matched to a gene: 8. This CDR3 is CASSSTGGYNEQYF. The CDR3, as DNA: TGTGCCAGCAGTTCAACAGGGGGCTACAATGAGCAGTACTTC.

Points on this clonotype: This may come from a read error, since a much larger clone is one base off. The chain recombines TRBV5-1 with TRBJ2-5, with 10 bases aligning to TRBD2. This CDR3 contains 16 residues. Germline V CDR1 and CDR2: SGHRS, YFSETQ. The chain's CDR3 is CAGSAFAAGGPVTQYF. As DNA, the CDR3 is TGCGCCGGCAGCGCCTTCGCAGCGGGAGGGCCCGTGACCCAGTACTTC.

The genes are TRBV14 and TRBJ2-7; 9 nucleotides line up with TRBD2. V lost 2 bases, J lost 3 bases, and 2 bases stayed unmatched. Germline V gene sequence: CDR1 SGHDN, CDR2 FVKESK. The CDR3 totals 14 residues. CDR3 sequence: CASSQRTSVYEQYF. The CDR3 nucleotides read TGTGCCAGCAGCCAAAGGACTAGCGTCTACGAGCAGTACTTC.

This clonotype was observed a handful of times. This chain joins TRBV10-3 and TRBJ2-5, with 9 bases identical to TRBD2. V lost 3 bases and J lost 3; bases outside the gene matches: 17. The CDR3 contains 19 residues. CDR1 ENHRY and CDR2 SYGVKD come from the germline V gene. CDR3 sequence reads: CAISDKAGGSIGLEETQYF. The CDR3 DNA follows: TGTGCCATCAGTGATAAAGCGGGAGGTAGTATCGGTTTAGAAGAGACCCAGTACTTC.

This sequence joins TRBV20-1 and TRBJ1-2, with D tentatively TRBD1 (6 bases). The germline gives CDR1 DFQATT, CDR2 SNEGSKA (reference sequence). V was pared by 4 bases and J by 11 bases, with 23 bases between. CDR3 size: 14 residues. CDR3 loop: CSATEDVRTAPYTF. The CDR3 nucleotides are TGCAGTGCTACTGAAGATGTTAGGACAGCCCCTTACACCTTC.

The chain recombines TRBV18 with TRBJ2-7, with 7 nucleotides matching TRBD1. The V gene end was trimmed by 4 bases and the J gene end by 4 bases; junction bases not matched to a gene: 10. The CDR3 totals 15 residues. Germline V gene lookup returns CDR1 KGHSH and CDR2 LQKENI. The CDR3 region has the DNA TGTGCCAGCTCACAGAGGCAGGGGGACCTTTACGAGCAGTACTTC. It yields the protein CASSQRQGDLYEQYF.

J is TRBJ2-4 and V is TRBV10-3, with D unresolved. The J call may be faulty, since TRBJ2-7 better matches the DNA end. Looked up from germline, CDR1 is ENHRY and CDR2 is SYGVKD. The CDR3 loop spans 11 amino acids. The CDR3 DNA reads as TGTGCCATCAGTGACAACTACGAGCAGTACTTC. This sequence encodes CAISDNYEQYF.

The chain couples TRBV5-1 to TRBJ2-7; 7 nucleotides agree with TRBD1. Judging by the DNA end, TRBJ2-5 fits better; the J call may be wrong. Germline-derived CDR1 and CDR2 are SGHRS and YFSETQ. The CDR3 totals 14 residues. The chain's CDR3 is CASSLRDRQETQYF. The CDR3, as DNA: TGCGCCAGCAGCTTGAGGGACAGACAAGAGACCCAGTACTTC.

The chain carries TRBV7-8 and TRBJ2-3; TRBD2 aligns across 11 bases. The CDR3 is 17 residues long. The V gene end was trimmed by 5 bases and the J gene end by 2 bases; junction bases not matched to a gene: 9. The V gene's germline CDR1 is SGHVS and CDR2 FQNEAQ. CDR3: CASSPSRLAGPTDTQYF. Here the CDR3 DNA reads TGTGCCAGCAGCCCGAGTAGACTAGCGGGGCCCACAGATACGCAGTATTTT.

This clonotype was counted a few times. The V and J genes are TRBV27 and TRBJ2-7, with unresolved D. Between the trimmed V and J ends, which lost 10 bases and 3 bases, there was a span of 4 bases. The germline gives CDR1 MNHEY, CDR2 SMNVEV (reference sequence). This CDR3 has 9 amino acids. Here the CDR3 reads CAILYEQYF. CDR3 in DNA: TGTGCCATTCTCTACGAGCAGTACTTC.

The chain joins TRBV7-6 to TRBJ1-6; D unresolved. V lost 2 bases to trimming and J lost 7 bases, with 12 bases between them. CDR3 length: 15 amino acids. Germline values: CDR1 SGHVS, CDR2 FNYEAQ. In DNA, the CDR3 is TGTGCCAGCAGCTTAAATGAGGTGGGGAATTCACCCCTCCACTTT. It encodes CASSLNEVGNSPLHF.

This clonotype was seen more than once but under ten times. The chain couples TRBV7-9 to TRBJ2-7; 8 nucleotides agree with TRBD1. V lost 3 bases and J lost 3; bases outside the gene matches: 10. The length of the CDR3 is 16 residues. Germline CDR1 is SEHNR and CDR2 is FQNEAQ (reference sequence). The CDR3, as DNA: TGTGCCAGCAGCTTTTCGGGGACAGGCGTACACTACGAGCAGTACTTC. Encoded protein: CASSFSGTGVHYEQYF.

The genes are TRBV7-9 and TRBJ2-7; the D gene is possibly TRBD1 (5 bases). CDR3 length: 16 amino acids. V lost 5 bases and J 0 bases, leaving 17 bases between the germline ends. Germline V gives CDR1 SEHNR, CDR2 FQNEAQ (reference sequence). The CDR3 spells CASSPRLDTPSYEQYF. Written as DNA, the CDR3 is TGTGCCAGCAGCCCGCGGCTGGACACCCCCTCCTACGAGCAGTACTTC.

This clonotype was detected many times. The CDR3 is CASSLGIFQRGPSDEQYF. The CDR3 DNA reads as TGTGCCAGCAGCTTAGGAATCTTCCAGCGGGGGCCTTCGGACGAGCAGTACTTC. V and J are TRBV7-2 and TRBJ2-7; TRBD2 matches at 8 bases. CDR1 SGHTA and CDR2 FQGNSA come from the germline V gene. J lost 5 bases, V lost 1 base, and 16 bases had no gene match. The CDR3 runs to 18 residues.

The table lists this clonotype with a few counts. The chain combines TRBV7-2 with TRBJ2-5; TRBD1 is a possible D gene (6 bases). CDR3 length equals 16 residues. Trimming pared 1 base from V and 11 bases from J, leaving 23 bases between. Per germline, CDR1 SGHTA and CDR2 FQGNSA. The CDR3 loop reads CASSLGGGARVNEQYF. As DNA, the CDR3 is TGTGCCAGCAGCTTAGGAGGGGGTGCCCGGGTTAATGAGCAGTACTTC.

V is TRBV11-2 and J is TRBJ1-5, with D uncertain. The germline V gene encodes CDR1 SGHAT and CDR2 FQNNGV. The ends were cut back, 5 bases at V and 5 bases at J, with 13 bases in the middle. The CDR3 covers 14 residues. The CDR3 spells CASSRAGRDQPQHF. For the CDR3, the DNA is TGTGCCAGCAGCCGCGCCGGGAGAGATCAGCCCCAGCATTTT.

J is TRBJ1-6 and V is TRBV7-2; D remains unclear. Trimming took off 8 bases at V and 8 bases at J, with 16 bases between the two ends. The CDR3 contains 14 residues. Germline CDR1 is SGHTA and CDR2 is FQGNSA. The CDR3 region is CASAGPAGYSPLHF. In DNA, the CDR3 is TGTGCCAGCGCAGGACCCGCGGGTTATTCACCCCTCCACTTT.

The chain joins TRBV28 to TRBJ1-5, with unresolved D. V was pared by 3 bases and J by 4 bases, with 19 bases between. Germline values: CDR1 MDHEN, CDR2 SYDVKM. CDR3 length equals 17 residues. The CDR3 DNA sequence: TGTGCCAGCAGTTTTCCCGGGCAGTCCGGTAGGAATCAGCCCCAGCATTTT. It encodes CASSFPGQSGRNQPQHF.

V is TRBV24-1 and J is TRBJ2-7; TRBD1 matches 12 bases. Judging by the DNA end, TRBJ2-5 fits better; the J call may be wrong. Germline V gene sequence: CDR1 KGHDR, CDR2 SFDVKD. CDR3 length: 15 amino acids. In DNA form, the CDR3 reads TGTGCCACCAGTGCACGGGACAGGGGGCATGAGACCCAGTACTTC. Translating it yields CATSARDRGHETQYF.

The chain links TRBV2 to TRBJ2-7, with 13 bases fitting TRBD2. The last part of the DNA fits TRBJ2-5 better; the J call may be wrong. The germline gives CDR1 SNHLY, CDR2 FYNNEI. The CDR3 length is 15 residues. The CDR3 DNA reads as TGTGCCAGCAAGGAGGGGACTAGCGGGATGAAGACCCAGTACTTC. Translation: CASKEGTSGMKTQYF.

This clonotype came up many times. The rearrangement uses TRBV10-2 and TRBJ2-7; either TRBD1 or TRBD2 may fit D (6 bases each). The CDR3 extends over 13 amino acids. CDR1 and CDR2 (germline): WSHSY, SAAADI. V lost 6 bases and J 6 bases, leaving 15 bases between the germline ends. CDR3 nucleotides: TGCGCCAGCAGGCGGGACACAGCCAGCGAGCAGTACTTC. This translates into CASRRDTASEQYF.

The CDR3 region has the DNA TGTGCCAGCAAAGGGGAACTAGCGGGAGGAGGGTCCTACAATGAGCAGTTCTTC. The encoded protein is CASKGELAGGGSYNEQFF. The J gene is TRBJ2-1, the V gene TRBV12-3 or TRBV12-4; TRBD2 agrees at 12 bases. The CDR3 has 18 amino acids. Trimming removed 7 bases from V and 1 base from J; junction bases left unmatched: 11.

The chain recombines TRBV20-1 with TRBJ1-5; D possibly corresponds to TRBD1 (6 bases). V was pared by 6 bases and J by 2 bases, with 17 bases between. Germline CDR1 is DFQATT and CDR2 is SNEGSKA (reference sequence). This CDR3 region has 15 residues. The CDR3 nucleotides are TGCAGTGCCAGTGGGGTTCGGACAGGCAATCAGCCCCAGCATTTT. This codes for CSASGVRTGNQPQHF.

This chain connects TRBV24-1 to TRBJ2-7; no reliable D call. The CDR3 is 14 amino acids. V lost 11 bases, J lost 5 bases, and 21 bases lay in between. Germline CDR1 is KGHDR and CDR2 is SFDVKD. The CDR3 loop reads CASFQSLTLDEQYF. CDR3 coding DNA: TGTGCCAGCTTTCAATCCCTCACGTTGGACGAGCAGTACTTC.

This chain uses TRBV12-3 or TRBV12-4 with TRBJ2-1, with D perhaps assigned TRBD1 or TRBD2 (5 bases each). The length of the CDR3 is 11 residues. V lost 6 bases and J lost 10, with 10 bases in between. The CDR3 spells CASSWGLEQFF. As DNA, the CDR3 is TGTGCCAGCAGCTGGGGGTTGGAGCAGTTCTTC.

V gene TRBV5-5 combines with J gene TRBJ2-1; the match to TRBD2 covers 7 bases. The germline V gene has CDR1 SGHKS and CDR2 YYEKEE (reference sequence). V trimming: 0 bases; J trimming: 5 bases; junction bases outside the gene matches: 11. The CDR3 runs to 17 residues. The chain's CDR3 is CASSLALGGSGDNEQFF. DNA of the CDR3: TGTGCCAGCAGCTTGGCCCTAGGCGGGAGTGGCGACAATGAGCAGTTCTTC.

The CDR3 is CSARDSGHTEAFF. The CDR3 DNA reads TGCAGTGCTAGAGACAGCGGGCACACTGAAGCTTTCTTT. The chain carries TRBV20-1 and TRBJ1-1; D unresolved. Trimming pared 0 bases from V and 3 bases from J, leaving 8 bases between. Germline lookup yields CDR1 DFQATT and CDR2 SNEGSKA (reference sequence). CDR3 length equals 13 residues.